The 5 T cell receptor beta chains reported below all come from one sample, sequenced in a study of blood T cell repertoires in COVID-19. TCRdb's copy holds only in-frame clones and misses some; the assay was immunoSEQ multiplex PCR. The sample has some 300,000 clones; 75% to 90% are singletons. The sequencing sample was made of peripheral blood. The receptor source for this set is a woman aged 70 to 79 with COVID-19, enrolled during active disease.

The rearrangement uses TRBV7-2 and TRBJ2-2; D may be TRBD1 (6 bases). Trimming stripped 7 bases from V and 0 bases from J, with 15 bases between. This CDR3 is 16 amino acids long. Germline CDR1 SGHTA, CDR2 FQGNSA. CDR3 sequence: CASIITGTTNTGELFF. The CDR3 DNA is TGTGCCAGCATCATCACCGGGACAACGAACACCGGGGAGCTGTTTTTT. Full variable domain (outside the CDR3, taken from reference TRBV7-2 and TRBJ2-2): GAGVSQSPSNKVTEKGKDVELRCDPISGHTALYWYRQSLGQGLEFLIYFQGNSAPDKSGLPSDRFSAERTGGSVSTLTIQRTQQEDSAVYLCASIITGTTNTGELFFGEGSRLTVL.

V usage is TRBV29-1 and J usage is TRBJ2-3; D ambiguous. The V and J ends lost 3 bases and 2 bases respectively, with 12 bases between them. This CDR3 has 14 residues. Germline V gene data show CDR1 as SQVTM and CDR2 as ANQGSEA. CDR3 in amino acids: CSVDGSRNTDTQYF. The CDR3, as DNA: TGCAGCGTTGATGGATCCAGGAACACAGATACGCAGTATTTT.

The V and J genes are TRBV7-9 and TRBJ2-2, with D tentatively TRBD1 (5 bases). V lost 5 bases and J 6 bases, leaving 13 bases between the germline ends. The germline gives CDR1 SEHNR, CDR2 FQNEAQ (reference sequence). The CDR3 has 14 amino acids. The CDR3 DNA sequence: TGTGCCAGCAGCCTCACAGGAATGGCCGGGGAGCTGTTTTTT. Translation: CASSLTGMAGELFF.

This chain connects TRBV3-1 (or the pseudogene TRBV3-2) to TRBJ2-6, with 7 bases identical to TRBD2. J was trimmed by 2 bases and V by 0 bases; bases with no gene match: 16. CDR1 LGHDT and CDR2 YNNKEL come from the germline V gene (reference sequence). This CDR3 has 21 amino acids. The CDR3 spells CASSQDPKGGLLGTGANVLTF. For the CDR3, the DNA is TGTGCCAGCAGCCAAGATCCGAAGGGAGGGCTCCTGGGGACTGGGGCCAACGTCCTGACTTTC.

J is TRBJ2-1 and V is TRBV28, with TRBD2 as a possible D gene (6 bases). The germline V gene encodes CDR1 MDHEN and CDR2 SYDVKM. Trimming pared 6 bases from V and 7 bases from J, leaving 16 bases between. CDR3 length: 14 amino acids. The CDR3 DNA reads as TGTGCCAGCAGACGACACCCGGAGGGAAATGAGCAGTTCTTC. This gives the protein CASRRHPEGNEQFF.